One T cell receptor beta chain is described in this entry. The sample is drawn from a study of blood T cell repertoires in COVID-19. How the authors handled the data: For nucleated cells, counts were estimated from reference gene primer amplification. Some clones are missing from TCRdb's copy, which holds only in-frame ones; the method was immunoSEQ multiplex PCR. The V and J calls and clone size were taken over from that table, and D and trimming were inferred from the DNA. The data show more than 110,000 clones, about 80% seen once. This CDR3 comprises 15 residues. Assignment of participants to cohorts was predicated upon participant-reported clinical history.

This rearrangement joins TRBV21-1 to TRBJ1-5; the table's D gene call, TRBD1, was not cross checked with the DNA. TRBV21-1 is tagged as a pseudogene. The clonotype comes from a woman aged 50 to 65 who had recovered from COVID-19. Sequenced input: PBMCs or T cells enriched from blood (not recorded which). This CDR3 reads CASHSGALLDQPQHF. The CDR3 DNA reads TGTGCCAGCCATTCAGGGGCCCTCTTGGATCAGCCCCAGCATTTT.